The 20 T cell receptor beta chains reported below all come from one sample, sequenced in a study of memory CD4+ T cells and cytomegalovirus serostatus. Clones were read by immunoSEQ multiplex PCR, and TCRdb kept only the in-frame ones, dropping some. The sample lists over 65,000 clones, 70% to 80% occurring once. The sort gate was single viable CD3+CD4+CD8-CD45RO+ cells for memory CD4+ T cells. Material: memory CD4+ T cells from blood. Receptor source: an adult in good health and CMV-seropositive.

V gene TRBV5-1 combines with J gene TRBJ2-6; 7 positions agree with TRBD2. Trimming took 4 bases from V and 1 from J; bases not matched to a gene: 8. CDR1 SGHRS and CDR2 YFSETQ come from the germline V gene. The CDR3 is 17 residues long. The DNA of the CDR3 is TGCGCCAGCAGCACCGGACTAGTGGGGTCTGGGGCCAACGTCCTGACTTTC. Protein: CASSTGLVGSGANVLTF.

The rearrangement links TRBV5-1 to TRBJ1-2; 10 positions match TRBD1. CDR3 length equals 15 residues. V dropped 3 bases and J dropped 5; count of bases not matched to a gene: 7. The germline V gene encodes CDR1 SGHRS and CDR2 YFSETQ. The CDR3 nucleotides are TGCGCCAGCAGCTGGGGACAGGGGTCTCGGTATGGCTACACCTTC. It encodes CASSWGQGSRYGYTF.

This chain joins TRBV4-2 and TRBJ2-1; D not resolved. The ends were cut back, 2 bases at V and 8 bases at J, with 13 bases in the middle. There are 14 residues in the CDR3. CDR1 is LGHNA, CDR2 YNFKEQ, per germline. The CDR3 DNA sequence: TGTGCCAGCAGCCAACCGACGACTGGTTATGAGCAGTTCTTC. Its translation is CASSQPTTGYEQFF.

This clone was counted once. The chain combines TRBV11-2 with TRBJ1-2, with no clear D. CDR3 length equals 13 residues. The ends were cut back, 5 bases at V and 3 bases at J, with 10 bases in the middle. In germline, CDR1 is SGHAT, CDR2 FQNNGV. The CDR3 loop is CASSQGTDYGYTF. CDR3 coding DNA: TGTGCCAGCAGCCAAGGTACGGACTATGGCTACACCTTC.

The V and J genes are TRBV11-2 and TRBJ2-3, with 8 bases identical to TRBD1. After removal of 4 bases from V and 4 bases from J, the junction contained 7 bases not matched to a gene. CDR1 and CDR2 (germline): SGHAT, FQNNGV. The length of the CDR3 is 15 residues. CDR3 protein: CASSSQGARADTQYF. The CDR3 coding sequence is TGTGCCAGCAGCTCCCAGGGGGCGAGGGCAGATACGCAGTATTTT.

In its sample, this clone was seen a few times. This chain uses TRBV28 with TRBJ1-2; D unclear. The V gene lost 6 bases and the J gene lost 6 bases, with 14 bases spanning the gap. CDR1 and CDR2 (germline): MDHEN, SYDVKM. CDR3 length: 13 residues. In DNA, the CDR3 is TGTGCCAGCAGCCTCCCGGGGTATAATGGCTACACCTTC. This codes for CASSLPGYNGYTF.

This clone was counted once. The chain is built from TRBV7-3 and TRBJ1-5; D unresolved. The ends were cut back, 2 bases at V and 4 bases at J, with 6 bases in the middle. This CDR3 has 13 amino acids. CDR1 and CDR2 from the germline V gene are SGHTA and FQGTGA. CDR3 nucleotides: TGTGCCAGCAGCTTAGCAGTTAATCAGCCCCAGCATTTT. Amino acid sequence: CASSLAVNQPQHF.

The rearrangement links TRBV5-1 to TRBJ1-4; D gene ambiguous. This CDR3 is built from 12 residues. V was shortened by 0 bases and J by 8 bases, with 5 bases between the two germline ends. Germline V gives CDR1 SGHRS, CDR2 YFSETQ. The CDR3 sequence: CASSLVGEKLFF. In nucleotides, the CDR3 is TGCGCCAGCAGCTTGGTAGGGGAAAAACTGTTTTTT.

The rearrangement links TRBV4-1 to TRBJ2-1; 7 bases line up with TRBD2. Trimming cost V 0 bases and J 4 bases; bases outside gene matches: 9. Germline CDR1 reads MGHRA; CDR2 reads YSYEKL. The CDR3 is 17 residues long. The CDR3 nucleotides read TGCGCCAGCAGCCAAGAATACGCTAGCGGCTCTTACAATGAGCAGTTCTTC. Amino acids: CASSQEYASGSYNEQFF.

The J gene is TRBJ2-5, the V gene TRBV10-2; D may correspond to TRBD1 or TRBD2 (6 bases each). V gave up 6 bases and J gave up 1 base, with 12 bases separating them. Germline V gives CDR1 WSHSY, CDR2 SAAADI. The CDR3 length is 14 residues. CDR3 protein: CASRGAGIQETQYF. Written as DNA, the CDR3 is TGCGCCAGCAGGGGGGCGGGGATCCAAGAGACCCAGTACTTC.

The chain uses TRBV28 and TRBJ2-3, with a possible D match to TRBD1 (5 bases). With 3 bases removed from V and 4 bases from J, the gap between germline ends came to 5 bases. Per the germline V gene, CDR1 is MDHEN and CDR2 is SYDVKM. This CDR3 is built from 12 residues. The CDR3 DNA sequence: TGTGCCAGCAGTTTCAGGGCAGATACGCAGTATTTT. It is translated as CASSFRADTQYF.

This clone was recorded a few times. In nucleotides, the CDR3 is TGTGCCAGCAGCCTACTCGGGGACACAGATACGCAGTATTTT. Its translation is CASSLLGDTDTQYF. This chain connects TRBV7-3 to TRBJ2-3; D is possibly TRBD2 (5 bases). The CDR3 runs to 14 residues. From germline, CDR1 is SGHTA and CDR2 FQGTGA. V gave up 5 bases and J gave up 2 bases, with 11 bases separating them.

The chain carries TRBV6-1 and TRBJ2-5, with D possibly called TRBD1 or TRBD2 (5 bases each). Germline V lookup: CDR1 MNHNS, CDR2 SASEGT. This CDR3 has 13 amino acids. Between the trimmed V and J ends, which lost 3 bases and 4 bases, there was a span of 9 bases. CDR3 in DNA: TGTGCCAGCAGTGACAGGGACGGAGAGACCCAGTACTTC. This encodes CASSDRDGETQYF.

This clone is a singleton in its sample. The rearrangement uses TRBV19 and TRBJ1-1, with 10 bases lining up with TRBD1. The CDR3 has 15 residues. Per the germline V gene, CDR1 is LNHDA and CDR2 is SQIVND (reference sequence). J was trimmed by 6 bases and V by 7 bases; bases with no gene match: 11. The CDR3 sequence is CASTFQGQGLAEAFF. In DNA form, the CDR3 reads TGTGCCAGTACGTTCCAGGGACAGGGGTTAGCTGAAGCTTTCTTT.

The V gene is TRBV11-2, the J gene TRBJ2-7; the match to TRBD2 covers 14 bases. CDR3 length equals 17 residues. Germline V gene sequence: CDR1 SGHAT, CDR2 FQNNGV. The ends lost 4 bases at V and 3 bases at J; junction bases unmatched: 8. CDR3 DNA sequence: TGTGCCAGCAGCTCCGGGCACGGGACTAGCGGGAGCTACGAGCAGTACTTC. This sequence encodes CASSSGHGTSGSYEQYF.

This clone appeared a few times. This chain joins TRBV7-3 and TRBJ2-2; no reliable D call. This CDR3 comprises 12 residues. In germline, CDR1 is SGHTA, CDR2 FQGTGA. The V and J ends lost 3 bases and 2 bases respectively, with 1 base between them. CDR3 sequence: CASSFNTGELFF. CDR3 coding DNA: TGTGCCAGCAGCTTTAACACCGGGGAGCTGTTTTTT.

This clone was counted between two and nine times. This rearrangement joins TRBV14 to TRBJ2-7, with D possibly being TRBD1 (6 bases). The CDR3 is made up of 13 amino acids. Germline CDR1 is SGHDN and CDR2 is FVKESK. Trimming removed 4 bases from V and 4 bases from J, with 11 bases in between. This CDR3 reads CASSRQGSYEQYF. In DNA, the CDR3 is TGTGCCAGCAGCCGGCAGGGGTCGTACGAGCAGTACTTC.

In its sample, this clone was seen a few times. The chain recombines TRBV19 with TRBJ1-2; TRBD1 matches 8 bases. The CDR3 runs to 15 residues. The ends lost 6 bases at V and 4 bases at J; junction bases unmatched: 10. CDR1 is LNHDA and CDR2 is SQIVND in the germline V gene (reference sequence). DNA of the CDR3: TGTGCCAGTAGCGAAGCCACAGGGGGAAGCTATGGCTACACCTTC. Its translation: CASSEATGGSYGYTF.

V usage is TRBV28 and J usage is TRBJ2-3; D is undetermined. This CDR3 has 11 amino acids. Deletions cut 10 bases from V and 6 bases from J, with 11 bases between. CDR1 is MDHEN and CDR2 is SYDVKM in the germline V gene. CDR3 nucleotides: TGTGCCACCGACCGCAGGGATACGCAGTATTTT. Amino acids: CATDRRDTQYF.

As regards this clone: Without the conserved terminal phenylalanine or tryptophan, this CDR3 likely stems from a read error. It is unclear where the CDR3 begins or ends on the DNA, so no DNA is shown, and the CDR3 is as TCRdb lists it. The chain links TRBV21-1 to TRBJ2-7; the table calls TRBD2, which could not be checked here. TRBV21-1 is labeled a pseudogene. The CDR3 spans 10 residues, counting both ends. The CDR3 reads CARGVEGIGM.